Included here is one TCR beta chain sequence, with context. These data originate in a study of somatic mutations in cytotoxic T cells in rheumatoid arthritis. Study overall: Blood from the patient (approximately 30 ml EDTA) was drawn right after diagnosis, pretreatment.

Data came from immunoSEQ multiplex PCR; TCRdb stores just in-frame clones and leaves some out. This table has some 16,000 clones, roughly 80% appearing once. Germline V gene sequence: CDR1 SGDLS, CDR2 YYNGEE. This CDR3 contains 15 residues. Trimming took 0 bases from V and 5 from J; bases not matched to a gene: 5. This chain joins TRBV9 and TRBJ2-5, with 9 bases matching TRBD2. Input material: CD8+ T cells sorted from blood. The receptor was derived from an adult with rheumatoid arthritis. The CDR3 nucleotides are TGTGCCAGCAGCGTAGGGCGGGGGGGCCGGGAGACCCAGTACTTC. Its protein is CASSVGRGGRETQYF. The variable domain in full, completed from reference TRBV9 and TRBJ2-5, reads DSGVTQTPKHLITATGQRVTLRCSPRSGDLSVYWYQQSLDQGLQFLIQYYNGEERAKGNILERFSAQQFPDLHSELNLSSLELGDSALYFCASSVGRGGRETQYFGPGTRLLVL.